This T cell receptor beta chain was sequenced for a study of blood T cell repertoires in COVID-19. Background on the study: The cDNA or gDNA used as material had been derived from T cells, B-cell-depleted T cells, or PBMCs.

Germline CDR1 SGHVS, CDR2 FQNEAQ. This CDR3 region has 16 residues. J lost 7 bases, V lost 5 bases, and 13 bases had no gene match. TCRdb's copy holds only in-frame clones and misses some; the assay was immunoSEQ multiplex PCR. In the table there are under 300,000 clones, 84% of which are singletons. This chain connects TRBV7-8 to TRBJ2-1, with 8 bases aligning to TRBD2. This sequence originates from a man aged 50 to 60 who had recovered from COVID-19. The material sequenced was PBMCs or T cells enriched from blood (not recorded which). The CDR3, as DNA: TGTGCCAGCAGCAACGGGGGGGCGCGTGAGTGGAATGAGCAGTTCTTC. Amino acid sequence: CASSNGGAREWNEQFF.